The entry below describes one TCR beta chain. What it binds is unknown. V shed 1 base and J shed 3 bases, with 13 bases lying between them. Germline-derived CDR1 and CDR2 are LNHNV and YYDKDF (reference sequence). The CDR3 length is 15 residues. Subjects aged 18 to 65 presented with newly diagnosed hyperthyroidism of less than 2 months' duration. Patients with uncontrolled infections, other autoimmune diseases, pregnancy or lactation were excluded. Isolation of PBMCs was performed on 10 ml fresh peripheral blood. These data are taken from a study of T cells in Graves' hyperthyroidism and ophthalmopathy. General study findings and limits: Most thyroid clonotypes expanded above 0.001 appeared in blood too.

RNA transcripts yielded amplified TCR beta CDR3 regions. HTBI primers were used for first-round RT-PCR of the TCR CDR3. Using its own MiXCR run on the multiplex PCR reads, TCRdb lists one record per CDR3 protein. The table shows nearly 750,000 distinct CDR3 sequences, with roughly 32% occurring only once. The rearrangement links TRBV15 to TRBJ2-7, with a weak D call TRBD1 (6 bases). The specimen sequenced was blood. The sequence derives from a middle-aged woman with Graves' hyperthyroidism. CDR3 sequence: CATSRGQDVGYEQYF. Here the CDR3 DNA reads TGTGCCACCAGCAGAGGACAGGACGTTGGCTACGAGCAGTACTTC.